This T cell receptor beta chain was sequenced during a study of blood T cell dynamics during melanoma immunotherapy. The sample's time point: pre-treatment baseline. Only in-frame clones appear in the TCRdb table, and some are missing; sequencing was by immunoSEQ multiplex PCR. The table shows more than 10,000 clones, with less than 85% occurring only once. The CDR3 runs 15 residues. Germline CDR1 SEHNR, CDR2 FQNEAQ (reference sequence). The sequencing here drew on blood, taken from a patient treated with checkpoint blockade. This sequence was found in a human donor with melanoma. The chain links TRBV7-9 to TRBJ2-5; 9 bases fit TRBD1. The DNA end is more similar to TRBJ2-7, so the J call may be wrong. The CDR3 DNA reads TGTGCCAGCAGTTATACCGGGACAGGGTCATACGAGCAGTACTTC. This gives the protein CASSYTGTGSYEQYF.